Listed below are T cell receptor beta chains from one sample, sequenced in a study of shared clonotypes between healthy human individuals. TCRdb keeps only in-frame clones here, not all; method: immunoSEQ multiplex PCR. The sample contains around 2,000,000 clones, 90% to 95% of which appear only once. The sample taken for sequencing was naive CD4+ T cells sorted from blood. All receptors come from a man aged 18 to 30 in good health. Both conserved end residues are trimmed from each CDR3.

TRBJ2-5 TRBV18 ASSSTGEETQY
TRBJ1-6 TRBV5-5 ASRLEGAPNSPLH
TRBJ1-2 TRBV27 ASNLPGTGGAVGGYT
TRBJ2-7 TRBV19 ASSSRRTSGWAGEQY
TRBJ1-3 TRBV5-1 ASSLARDQDSGNTIY
TRBJ1-2 TRBV29-1 SVDNGYT
TRBJ1-4 TRBV19 ASSTGTGYEKLF
TRBJ2-1 TRBV9 ASSAGLAAYNEQF
TRBJ1-5 TRBV29-1 SVRTGTGLESNQPQH
TRBJ2-3 TRBV10-1 ASSEGLAGERRRDTQY
TRBJ2-3 TRBV6-5 ASSYSKPGTDTQY
TRBJ2-7 TRBV15 ATSNAAYTYEQY
TRBJ1-1 TRBV5-6 ASSLAPGPSNTEAF
TRBJ1-3 TRBV5-1 ASRWDSPGNTIY
TRBJ2-7 TRBV10-3 AISLTGKFSHEQY
TRBJ1-1 TRBV15 ATSAPEGHTEAF
TRBJ2-1 TRBV2 ASSEFWGVEQF
TRBJ2-7 TRBV7-2 ASSLDRERQY
TRBJ1-4 TRBV7-2 ASSFGGLYEKLF
TRBJ1-2 TRBV6-1 ASSGGGYYGYT
TRBJ2-2 TRBV7-3 ASSLLSGKRDTGELF
TRBJ2-3 TRBV2 ASSRPPADTQY
TRBJ2-7 TRBV4-1 ASSQDGGQY
TRBJ2-7 TRBV7-2 ASSSIEDEQY
TRBJ2-3 TRBV29-1 SVETRLTDTQY
TRBJ2-7 TRBV27 ASSPRLAGDEQY
TRBJ1-5 TRBV18 ASSGGPDQPQH
TRBJ2-5 TRBV6-6 ASGTGEETQY
TRBJ1-1 TRBV5-4 ASSLESGAWWTTEAF